This T cell receptor beta chain was found in a study of Ad26.COV2.S vaccination and SARS-CoV-2 variants. Study conclusions and caveats: Vaccinated and placebo-treated recipients had similar non-spike TCR breadth. Recipients given vaccine exceeded placebo recipients in spike-specific TCR breadth.

Germline trimming cut 4 bases from V and 0 bases from J; bases unmatched to any gene: 10. Germline lookup yields CDR1 DFQATT and CDR2 SNEGSKA (reference sequence). This CDR3 is built from 17 residues. Treatment reported: roughly 18 received Ad26.COV2.S at low or high dose, single or two shots; roughly five received placebo; per-sample allocation not given. After the first vaccine or placebo injection, samples were drawn on day 63. Assay used: immunoSEQ multiplex PCR; TCRdb lists only in-frame clones, some missing. Altogether about 460,000 clones are present, about 88% being singletons, with the ten largest covering 1.5% to 2%. In the case of this clone: Its antigen remains unidentified.

This TCR was recovered from a person between 18 and 65 years old who received the Ad26.COV2.S COVID-19 vaccine or a placebo. This rearrangement joins TRBV20-1 to TRBJ2-4; 9 bases match TRBD2. The sequenced sample was peripheral blood, obtained in a trial of Ad26.COV2.S vaccine versus placebo. In DNA, the CDR3 is TGCAGTGCTACTGAGCGGGAGGCCCCCTTAGCCAAAAACATTCAGTACTTC. Translation: CSATEREAPLAKNIQYF.